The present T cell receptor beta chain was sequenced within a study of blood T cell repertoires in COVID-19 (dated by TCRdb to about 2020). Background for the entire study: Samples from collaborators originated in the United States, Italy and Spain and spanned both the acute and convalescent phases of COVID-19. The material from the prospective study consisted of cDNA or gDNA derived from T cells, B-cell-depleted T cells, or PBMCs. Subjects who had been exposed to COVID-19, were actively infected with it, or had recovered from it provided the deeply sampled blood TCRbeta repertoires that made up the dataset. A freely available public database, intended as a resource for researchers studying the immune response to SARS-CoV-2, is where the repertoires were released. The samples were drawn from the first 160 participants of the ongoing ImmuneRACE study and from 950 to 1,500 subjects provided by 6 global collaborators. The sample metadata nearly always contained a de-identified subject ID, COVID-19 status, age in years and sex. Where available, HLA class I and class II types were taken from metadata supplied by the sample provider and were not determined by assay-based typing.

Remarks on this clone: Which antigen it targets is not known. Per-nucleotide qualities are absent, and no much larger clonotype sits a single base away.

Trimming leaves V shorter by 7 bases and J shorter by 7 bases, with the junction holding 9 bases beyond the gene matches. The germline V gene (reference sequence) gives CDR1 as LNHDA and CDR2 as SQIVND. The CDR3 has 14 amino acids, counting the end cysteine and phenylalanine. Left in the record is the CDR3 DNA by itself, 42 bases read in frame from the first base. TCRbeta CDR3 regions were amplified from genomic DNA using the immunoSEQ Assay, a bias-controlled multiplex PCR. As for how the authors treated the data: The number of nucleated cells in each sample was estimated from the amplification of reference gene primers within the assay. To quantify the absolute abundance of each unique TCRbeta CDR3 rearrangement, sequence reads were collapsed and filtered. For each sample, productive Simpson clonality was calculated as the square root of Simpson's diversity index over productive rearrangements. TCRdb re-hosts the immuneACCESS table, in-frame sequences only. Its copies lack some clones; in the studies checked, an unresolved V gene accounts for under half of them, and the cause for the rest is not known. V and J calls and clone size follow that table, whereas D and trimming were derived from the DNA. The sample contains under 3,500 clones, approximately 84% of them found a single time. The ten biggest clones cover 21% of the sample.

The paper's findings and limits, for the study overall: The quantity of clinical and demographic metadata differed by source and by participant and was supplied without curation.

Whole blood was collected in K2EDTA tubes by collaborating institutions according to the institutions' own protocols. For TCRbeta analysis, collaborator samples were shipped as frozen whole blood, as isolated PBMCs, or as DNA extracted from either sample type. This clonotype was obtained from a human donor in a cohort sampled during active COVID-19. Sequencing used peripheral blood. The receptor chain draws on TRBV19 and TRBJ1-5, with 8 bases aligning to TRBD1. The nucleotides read TGTGCCAGTACCAAACAGACAGGGGCCCAGCCCCAGCATTTT. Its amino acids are CASTKQTGAQPQHF.